The T cell receptor (beta chain) described here comes from a study of T cell responses to AZD1222 COVID-19 vaccine. Overall study findings and caveats: Only 5 or 6 AZD1222 recipients were seropositive at baseline.

On this clone: No antigen is known for it.

The table came from immunoSEQ multiplex PCR; TCRdb's copy has only in-frame clones and leaves some out. The table includes 100,000 or so clones, 70% to 90% detected once. CDR1 SGHTA and CDR2 FQGNSA come from the germline V gene. The CDR3 spans 15 residues. Trimming pared 2 bases from V and 5 bases from J, leaving 10 bases between. This chain connects TRBV7-2 to TRBJ1-6; tentatively, D is TRBD1 (5 bases). Sequenced here: peripheral blood, sampled on day 0 of AZD1222 vaccination. The source is an adult in good health. For the CDR3, the DNA is TGTGCCAGCAGCTTATCCAGGGCAAATAATTCACCCCTCCACTTT. Protein product: CASSLSRANNSPLHF.